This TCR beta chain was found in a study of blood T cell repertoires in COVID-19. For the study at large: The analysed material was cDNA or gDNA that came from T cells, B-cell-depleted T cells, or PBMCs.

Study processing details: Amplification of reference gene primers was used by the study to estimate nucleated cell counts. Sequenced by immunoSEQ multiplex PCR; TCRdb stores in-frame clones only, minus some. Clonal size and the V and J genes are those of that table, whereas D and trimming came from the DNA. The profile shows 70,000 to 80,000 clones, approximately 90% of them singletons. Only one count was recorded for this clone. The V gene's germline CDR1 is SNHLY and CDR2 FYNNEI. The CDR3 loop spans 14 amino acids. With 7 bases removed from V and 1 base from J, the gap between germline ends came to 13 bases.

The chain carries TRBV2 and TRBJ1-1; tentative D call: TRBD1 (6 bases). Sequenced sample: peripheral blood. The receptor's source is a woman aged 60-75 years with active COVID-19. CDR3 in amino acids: CASNNRVKNTEAFF. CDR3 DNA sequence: TGTGCCAGCAACAACAGGGTAAAGAACACTGAAGCTTTCTTT.